The 26 T cell receptor beta chains listed next were all sequenced from one sample in a study of T cell clonality in common variable immunodeficiency. TCRdb's table, derived via immunoSEQ multiplex PCR, lists solely in-frame clones and lacks some. The sample was found to contain some 42,000 clones, and every one recurs. Input material: peripheral blood mononuclear cells. The source of these receptors is a person aged 18 to 75 in good health.

This clone has at least ten counts. The observed sequence ends 3 residues before the CDR3 terminus, with the missing tail filled in from the germline J gene. The chain links TRBV5-1 to TRBJ2-5; 7 nucleotides agree with TRBD2. The ends lost 1 base at V and 1 base at J; junction bases unmatched: 13. The CDR3 runs to 18 residues. The germline gives CDR1 SGHRS, CDR2 YFSETQ. CDR3 residues: CASSLRGGSGLFQETQYF. CDR3 DNA, as far as it was read: TGCGCCAGCAGCTTGAGGGGTGGTTCGGGACTATTCCAAGAGACC.

This clone was counted at least ten times. Coverage ceases 3 residues before the CDR3 finishes, and the germline J gene fills in the end. The V call is TRBV2, the J call TRBJ1-1, with TRBD1 identical over 8 bases. The CDR3 has 14 residues. V shed 5 bases, J shed 1 base, and the junction held 3 bases outside the gene matches. Germline CDR1 reads SNHLY; CDR2 reads FYNNEI. The sequenced CDR3 bases are TGTGCCAGCAGTCGACAGGGGACGAACACTGAA. It codes for CASSRQGTNTE. The whole CDR3 protein reads CASSRQGTNTEAFF.

With regard to this clone: The CDR3 is cut off 3 residues early in the read; its end comes from the germline J gene. This chain connects TRBV5-4 to TRBJ2-7; 8 nucleotides line up with TRBD1. CDR1 SGHNT and CDR2 YYREEE come from the germline V gene (reference sequence). V was pared by 2 bases and J by 6 bases, with 4 bases of the junction left unmatched. This CDR3 region has 13 residues. The CDR3 loop reads CASSLITGGEQYF. The CDR3 DNA, read in part, is TGTGCCAGCAGCTTAATAACAGGGGGCGAG.

Ten or more counts support this clone. The CDR3 end lies 3 residues beyond the end of the read and is filled in from the germline J gene. The rearrangement links TRBV27 to TRBJ2-2; 7 bases are a match to TRBD1. CDR3 length: 14 residues. CDR1 and CDR2 (germline): MNHEY, SMNVEV (reference sequence). Trimming at V came to 3 bases and at J to 7 bases, leaving 5 bases not matched to a gene. The CDR3 sequence is CASSFPGGSGELFF. The sequenced CDR3 bases are TGTGCCAGCAGTTTCCCAGGGGGTAGCGGGGAG.

In its sample, this clone was seen many times. Read coverage stops 3 residues before the CDR3 terminus; the germline J gene supplies the remainder. Additional DNA sequences in this sample encode the identical CDR3. This chain links TRBV10-3 with TRBJ2-7, with D hard to call. Trimming shortened V by 3 bases and J by 3 bases, and 3 bases separated the two germline ends. Germline lookup yields CDR1 ENHRY and CDR2 SYGVKD. The CDR3 length is 11 residues. The CDR3 loop reads CAISDIYEQYF. The sequenced CDR3 bases are TGTGCCATCAGTGACATCTACGAG.

With regard to this clone: The observed sequence ends 3 residues before the CDR3 terminus, with the missing tail filled in from the germline J gene. The chain carries TRBV7-8 and TRBJ1-6, with 7 bases lining up with TRBD1. The CDR3 totals 16 residues. V lost 7 bases and J lost 10; bases outside the gene matches: 16. Germline CDR1 is SGHVS and CDR2 is FQNEAQ. The part of the CDR3 DNA that was read is TGTGCCAGCATCCTACTTAGTAGGGGGCAGGGATCACCC. It codes for CASILLSRGQGSP. The whole CDR3 protein reads CASILLSRGQGSPLHF.

This clone has a count of ten or more. The sequenced part of the CDR3 DNA is TGTGCCAGTAGAACAACAGGGCCCAACTATGGC. Amino acid sequence: CASRTTGPNYG. The complete CDR3 sequence is CASRTTGPNYGYTF. This chain connects TRBV19 to TRBJ1-2; D perhaps matches TRBD1 (6 bases). The read ends 3 residues before the CDR3 terminus; that terminus is restored from the germline J gene. Germline-derived CDR1 and CDR2 are LNHDA and SQIVND (reference sequence). There are 14 residues in the CDR3. Trimming shortened V by 6 bases and J by 2 bases, and 13 bases separated the two germline ends.

This clone was counted at least ten times. The sequenced CDR3 bases are TGCAGTGCGGGGACACCGAGAGGGGTCAACACCGGGGAG. As protein: CSAGTPRGVNTGE. The entire CDR3 protein is CSAGTPRGVNTGELFF. The chain carries TRBV20-1 and TRBJ2-2; tentative D call: TRBD1 (6 bases). The read ends 3 residues before the CDR3 terminus; that terminus is restored from the germline J gene. The CDR3 contains 16 residues. The V end lost 6 bases, the J end lost 2 bases, and 19 bases lay between the germline ends. From germline, CDR1 is DFQATT and CDR2 SNEGSKA (reference sequence).

This clone has ten or more counts. Read sequence stops 3 residues before the CDR3 end, and the germline J gene provides the missing end. V is TRBV5-1 and J is TRBJ1-1; TRBD1 matches at 7 bases. CDR1 and CDR2 from the germline V gene are SGHRS and YFSETQ. Trimming cost V 2 bases and J 1 base; bases outside gene matches: 11. The CDR3 loop spans 17 amino acids. CDR3 DNA (partial): TGCGCCAGCAGCTTAACAGCAGGGGGACTGGGGAACACTGAA. Translation gives CASSLTAGGLGNTE. The entire CDR3 protein is CASSLTAGGLGNTEAFF.

This clone came up a few times. The read terminates 3 residues ahead of where the CDR3 ends, so the germline J gene completes it. This rearrangement joins TRBV19 to TRBJ1-5, with D possibly matching TRBD1 (5 bases). The CDR3 is 12 residues long. V gave up 5 bases and J gave up 7 bases, with 9 bases separating them. Germline CDR1 is LNHDA and CDR2 is SQIVND (reference sequence). CDR3 DNA (partial): TGTGCCAGTAGTTGGGGGGAACAGCCC. This encodes CASSWGEQP. The CDR3, in full, reads CASSWGEQPQHF.

This clone occurred many times. The read ends 3 residues shy of where the CDR3 ends; the end is completed using the germline J gene. The chain is built from TRBV6-2 or TRBV6-3 and TRBJ1-4; 8 nucleotides agree with TRBD1. The germline gives CDR1 MNHEY, CDR2 SVGEGT. This CDR3 contains 17 residues. Trimming cost V 6 bases and J 7 bases; bases outside gene matches: 16. The CDR3 protein is CASSSMGPRGRGEKLFF. CDR3 bases read: TGTGCCAGCAGCTCAATGGGGCCCAGGGGGCGCGGTGAAAAA.

Ten or more counts support this clone. CDR3 DNA, as far as it was read: TGTGCCTGGAGTCAGACAGGGAATTCACCC. This codes for CAWSQTGNSP. The entire CDR3 is CAWSQTGNSPLHF. The V call is TRBV30, the J call TRBJ1-6, with TRBD1 identical over 7 bases. The CDR3 extends 3 residues past the end of the read, so its final part is completed from the germline J gene. J lost 7 bases, V lost 2 bases, and 2 bases had no gene match. The germline gives CDR1 GTSNPN, CDR2 SVGIG (reference sequence). The CDR3 extends over 13 amino acids.

The sample holds many counts of this clone. The observed sequence ends 3 residues before the CDR3 terminus, with the missing tail filled in from the germline J gene. V gene TRBV5-1 combines with J gene TRBJ2-3; no clear D gene. Trimming took off 2 bases at V and 2 bases at J, with 12 bases between the two ends. There are 15 residues in the CDR3. Germline V gene data show CDR1 as SGHRS and CDR2 as YFSETQ. CDR3 sequence reads: CASSLVGSLTDTQYF. CDR3 DNA (partial): TGCGCCAGCAGCTTAGTAGGGTCCCTCACAGATACG.

This clone occurred many times. Sequencing ends 3 residues short of the CDR3 end; the germline J gene provides the rest. The chain employs TRBV20-1 and TRBJ1-3; a weak D match, TRBD1 (5 bases). Germline CDR1 is DFQATT and CDR2 is SNEGSKA (reference sequence). This CDR3 is built from 15 residues. V dropped 3 bases and J dropped 0 bases, with 12 bases sitting between them. CDR3 sequence: CSASFGGHSGNTIYF. CDR3 DNA, as far as it was read: TGCAGTGCTAGTTTCGGGGGTCACTCTGGAAACACC.

This clone appeared a few times. Read coverage stops 3 residues before the CDR3 terminus; the germline J gene supplies the remainder. V gene TRBV18 combines with J gene TRBJ1-2, with a tentative D call TRBD1 (5 bases). The CDR3 runs 17 residues. Germline CDR1 and CDR2: KGHSH and LQKENI. The CDR3 bases that were read are TGTGCCAGCTCACTCAACCGGATATCGGGGGGGTCAGATACC. It specifies CASSLNRISGGSDT. The CDR3 reads in full as CASSLNRISGGSDTYTF.

This clone showed up many times. Read data end 3 residues before the CDR3 end; the end is taken from the germline J gene. The V gene is TRBV5-1, the J gene TRBJ1-1; D unclear. This CDR3 spans 15 amino acids. The germline CDR1 and CDR2 sequences are SGHRS and YFSETQ. Deletions cut 2 bases from V and 3 bases from J, with 14 bases between. The DNA read from the CDR3 is TGCGCCAGCAGCTTCAGTAGGGTTGATTACACTGAA. It codes for CASSFSRVDYTE. The CDR3 as a whole reads CASSFSRVDYTEAFF.

This clone was seen many times. The CDR3 is cut off 3 residues early in the read; its end comes from the germline J gene. The rearrangement joins TRBV19 to TRBJ2-6; possibly TRBD1 for D (5 bases). The CDR3 consists of 13 residues. The germline gives CDR1 LNHDA, CDR2 SQIVND (reference sequence). V was shortened by 11 bases and J by 5 bases, with 13 bases between the two germline ends. Partial CDR3 DNA: TGTGCCTGCTCAGGGTCCCGGGCCAACGTC. Translation: CACSGSRANV. The whole CDR3 protein reads CACSGSRANVLTF.

The table lists this clone with many counts. The read ends 3 residues early relative to the CDR3; the germline J gene fills the gap. This chain uses TRBV18 with TRBJ2-1, with D maybe TRBD2 (6 bases). The CDR3 has 15 residues. Germline CDR1 reads KGHSH; CDR2 reads LQKENI. The germline V and J ends were trimmed by 3 bases and 0 bases, with 9 bases remaining between them. CDR3 amino acids: CASSPGGNSYNEQFF. Incomplete CDR3 DNA: TGTGCCAGCTCACCGGGGGGAAACTCCTACAATGAG.

This clone was recorded at least ten times. The read terminates 3 residues ahead of where the CDR3 ends, so the germline J gene completes it. The V call is TRBV18, the J call TRBJ2-7, with 8 bases matching TRBD1. With 1 base clipped from V and 1 base from J, the junction kept 0 bases outside the gene matches. CDR1 and CDR2 from the germline V gene are KGHSH and LQKENI. The CDR3 consists of 14 residues. The DNA read from the CDR3 is TGTGCCAGCTCACCACGGGACAGGTCCTACGAG. It codes for CASSPRDRSYE. The entire CDR3 is CASSPRDRSYEQYF. The whole variable domain, remainder taken from reference TRBV18 and TRBJ2-7, is NAGVMQNPRHLVRRRGQEARLRCSPMKGHSHVYWYRQLPEEGLKFMVYLQKENIIDESGMPKERFSAEFPKEGPSILRIQQVVRGDSAAYFCASSPRDRSYEQYFGPGTRLTVT.

This clone was observed at least ten times. The observed sequence ends 3 residues before the CDR3 terminus, with the missing tail filled in from the germline J gene. V and J are TRBV20-1 and TRBJ2-7; 7 bases match TRBD2. V trimming: 8 bases; J trimming: 1 base; junction bases outside the gene matches: 11. The CDR3 covers 14 residues. Germline values: CDR1 DFQATT, CDR2 SNEGSKA (reference sequence). CDR3 sequence reads: CSTSFAGASYEQYF. The sequenced CDR3 bases are TGCAGTACTTCGTTCGCGGGAGCTTCCTACGAG.

This clone has a count of ten or more. The CDR3 goes on 3 residues after the read ends, and that part is filled in from the germline J gene. The chain combines TRBV7-3 with TRBJ2-6, with TRBD2 matching over 10 bases. The CDR3 length is 17 residues. The germline CDR1 and CDR2 sequences are SGHTA and FQGTGA. The V and J ends lost 5 bases and 2 bases, in that order; junction bases with no gene match: 6. CDR3: CASSLSGRAAGANVLTF. The CDR3 DNA, read in part, is TGTGCCAGCAGCCTCAGCGGGAGGGCCGCTGGGGCCAACGTC.

In its sample, this clone was seen many times. Read sequence stops 3 residues before the CDR3 end, and the germline J gene provides the missing end. The rearrangement links TRBV19 to TRBJ2-5; D gene uncertain. V lost 4 bases and J lost 2, with 11 bases in between. The CDR3 spans 14 residues. Looked up from germline, CDR1 is LNHDA and CDR2 is SQIVND (reference sequence). The CDR3 region is CASSTPTFQETQYF. The sequenced part of the CDR3 DNA is TGTGCCAGTAGTACCCCGACTTTTCAAGAGACC. The entire variable domain, with the rest obtained from reference TRBV19 and TRBJ2-5, is as follows: DGGITQSPKYLFRKEGQNVTLSCEQNLNHDAMYWYRQDPGQGLRLIYYSQIVNDFQKGDIAEGYSVSREKKESFPLTVTSAQKNPTAFYLCASSTPTFQETQYFGPGTRLLVL.

This clone was seen at least ten times. With the read ending 3 residues before the CDR3 end, the germline J gene is used to fill in that end. The chain joins TRBV5-1 to TRBJ2-1, with 9 bases lining up with TRBD2. V lost 5 bases to trimming and J lost 7 bases; unmatched junction nucleotides: 10. This CDR3 region has 15 residues. Germline-derived CDR1 and CDR2 are SGHRS and YFSETQ. Incomplete CDR3 DNA: TGCGCCAGCAGTCCGTTAGCGGGAGTGGATAATGAG. Its protein product is CASSPLAGVDNE. The entire CDR3 reads CASSPLAGVDNEQFF.

This clone was picked up many times. The read is 3 residues too short to cover the CDR3 end, so that end is filled in from the germline J gene. The chain carries TRBV6-2 or TRBV6-3 and TRBJ2-7, with 8 positions matching TRBD2. The V segment lost 2 bases and the J segment 3 bases; nucleotides outside the gene matches: 3. The CDR3 spans 14 residues. Germline lookup yields CDR1 MNHEY and CDR2 SVGEGT. Here the CDR3 reads CASSYGLAGYEQYF. Partial CDR3 DNA: TGTGCCAGCAGTTACGGGCTAGCGGGCTACGAG.

There are many counts of this clone. The CDR3 goes on 3 residues after the read ends, and that part is filled in from the germline J gene. This chain connects TRBV7-3 to TRBJ1-2; 9 bases agree with TRBD1. V shed 3 bases, J shed 6 bases, and the junction held 8 bases outside the gene matches. CDR1 is SGHTA, CDR2 FQGTGA, per germline. The CDR3 runs to 15 residues. The CDR3 protein is CASSFSGTGRDGYTF. The sequenced part of the CDR3 DNA is TGTGCCAGCAGCTTTTCCGGGACAGGGAGAGATGGC.

This clone was counted many times. From the germline J gene comes the end of the CDR3, since the read stops 3 residues before it. V is TRBV6-4 and J is TRBJ1-1; D gene ambiguous. The germline V and J ends were trimmed by 6 bases and 3 bases, with 11 bases remaining between them. The CDR3 has 13 amino acids. From germline, CDR1 is MRHNA and CDR2 SNTAGT. The covered CDR3 bases are TGTGCCAGCAGAGCGGGGTATGACACTGAA. This codes for CASRAGYDTE. The full CDR3 sequence reads CASRAGYDTEAFF.